One and the same sample provided the 16 T cell receptor beta chains below, sequenced in a study of T cell responses to AZD1222 COVID-19 vaccine. Sequenced by immunoSEQ multiplex PCR; TCRdb stores in-frame clones only, minus some. This sample's table reports about 140,000 clones. The sequencing input was peripheral blood. All receptors come from an adult in good health.

This chain uses TRBV3-1 (or the pseudogene TRBV3-2) with TRBJ1-1; a possible D gene is TRBD1 (6 bases). This CDR3 region has 13 residues. In germline, CDR1 is LGHDT, CDR2 YNNKEL (reference sequence). V was cut by 2 bases and J by 6 bases, with 10 bases left in between. DNA of the CDR3: TGTGCCAGCAGCCAAACACAGGGTGCTGAAGCTTTCTTT. Residues: CASSQTQGAEAFF.

The rearrangement uses TRBV6-1 and TRBJ1-1; D unresolved. The CDR3 runs to 13 residues. Germline values: CDR1 MNHNS, CDR2 SASEGT. The V and J ends lost 3 bases and 6 bases respectively, with 11 bases between them. CDR3 sequence: CASSEDLDAEAFF. Written as DNA, the CDR3 is TGTGCCAGCAGTGAGGACTTGGACGCTGAAGCTTTCTTT.

This chain links TRBV7-3 with TRBJ2-2; a possible D gene is TRBD1 (5 bases). Germline V gene data show CDR1 as SGHTA and CDR2 as FQGTGA. CDR3 length: 16 residues. With 4 bases removed from V and 6 bases from J, the gap between germline ends came to 18 bases. CDR3 protein: CASSSIPGRSAGELFF. The CDR3 DNA sequence: TGTGCCAGCAGCTCAATCCCAGGGCGCTCAGCCGGGGAGCTGTTTTTT.

The chain recombines TRBV4-2 with TRBJ2-1; D might be TRBD2 (5 bases). Germline-derived CDR1 and CDR2 are LGHNA and YNFKEQ. The CDR3 has 14 amino acids. V was trimmed by 2 bases and J by 9 bases, leaving 14 bases between them. CDR3 residues: CASSQPDYLGEQFF. The CDR3 nucleotides read TGTGCCAGCAGCCAACCCGACTACCTAGGTGAGCAGTTCTTC.

The chain has TRBV4-1 and TRBJ2-3; D possibly uses TRBD1 or TRBD2 (7 bases each). Trimming pared 5 bases from V and 5 bases from J, leaving 17 bases between. The CDR3 extends over 15 amino acids. Germline V lookup: CDR1 MGHRA, CDR2 YSYEKL. CDR3 region: CASSGRGQGVDTQYF. The DNA of the CDR3 is TGCGCCAGCAGCGGGAGGGGCCAGGGGGTAGATACGCAGTATTTT.

V and J are TRBV7-3 and TRBJ2-2, with 9 bases identical to TRBD1. CDR3 length: 16 amino acids. The V segment lost 5 bases and the J segment 4 bases; nucleotides outside the gene matches: 8. Germline CDR1 and CDR2: SGHTA and FQGTGA. The CDR3 nucleotides read TGTGCCAGCAGCAGATCCGGGACAGGGACCACCGGGGAGCTGTTTTTT. It translates to CASSRSGTGTTGELFF. The whole variable domain, remainder taken from reference TRBV7-3 and TRBJ2-2, is GAGVSQTPSNKVTEKGKYVELRCDPISGHTALYWYRQSLGQGPEFLIYFQGTGAADDSGLPNDRFFAVRPEGSVSTLKIQRTERGDSAVYLCASSRSGTGTTGELFFGEGSRLTVL.

The V gene is TRBV29-1, the J gene TRBJ1-2, with a weak D call TRBD1 (5 bases). The V end was cut by 1 base, the J end by 8 bases, with 17 bases between. This CDR3 is 14 amino acids long. CDR1 and CDR2 from the germline V gene are SQVTM and ANQGSEA. The CDR3 nucleotides read TGCAGCGTTGAAGTGGTGCAGGGCTTTAACGGCTACACCTTC. Residues: CSVEVVQGFNGYTF.

The chain uses TRBV19 and TRBJ1-4; D is ambiguous. Looked up from germline, CDR1 is LNHDA and CDR2 is SQIVND (reference sequence). Trimming cost V 6 bases and J 5 bases, with 16 bases left between them. CDR3 length: 15 residues. The DNA of the CDR3 is TGTGCCAGTAGAGACCTTCCGTACCTCAATGAAAAACTGTTTTTT. Residues: CASRDLPYLNEKLFF.

V usage is TRBV6-1 and J usage is TRBJ1-1; 7 nucleotides align to TRBD1. Per germline, CDR1 MNHNS and CDR2 SASEGT. The trim removed 2 bases at V and 6 bases at J, leaving 6 bases unmatched. The CDR3 has 14 residues. The CDR3, as DNA: TGTGCCAGCAGTGAACTGGGGACAGCCGCTGAAGCTTTCTTT. This codes for CASSELGTAAEAFF.

This sequence joins TRBV15 and TRBJ2-5; 8 nucleotides agree with TRBD1. V lost 6 bases, J lost 7 bases, and 7 bases stayed unmatched. CDR3 length: 13 residues. Germline CDR1 and CDR2: LNHNV and YYDKDF (reference sequence). CDR3 coding DNA: TGTGCCACCAGATCCTCAGGGGGCGGGACCCAGTACTTC. The encoded protein is CATRSSGGGTQYF.

This sequence joins TRBV24-1 and TRBJ2-1, with D tentatively TRBD2 (5 bases). V lost 3 bases, J lost 5 bases, and 13 bases lay in between. The CDR3 is 15 amino acids. The germline gives CDR1 KGHDR, CDR2 SFDVKD. CDR3 sequence (DNA): TGTGCCACCAGTGATCTAGCTGGGCGGCACAATGAGCAGTTCTTC. Its protein is CATSDLAGRHNEQFF.

This chain uses TRBV5-4 with TRBJ2-3, with D perhaps matching TRBD1 (6 bases). The length of the CDR3 is 14 residues. Germline-derived CDR1 and CDR2 are SGHNT and YYREEE (reference sequence). V was shortened by 6 bases and J by 2 bases, with 13 bases between the two germline ends. Written as DNA, the CDR3 is TGTGCCAGCACCCTGGACAGTTACACAGATACGCAGTATTTT. This codes for CASTLDSYTDTQYF.

The J gene is TRBJ2-3, the V gene TRBV11-3, with unresolved D. Trimming pared 6 bases from V and 0 bases from J, leaving 10 bases between. This CDR3 has 14 amino acids. Germline V CDR1 and CDR2: SGHNT, YENEEA. The CDR3 nucleotides are TGTGCCAGCAGTCCCCTCTCTAGCACAGATACGCAGTATTTT. This codes for CASSPLSSTDTQYF. The full variable domain, rest sourced from reference TRBV11-3 and TRBJ2-3, is EAGVVQSPRYKIIEKKQPVAFWCNPISGHNTLYWYLQNLGQGPELLIRYENEEAVDDSQLPKDRFSAERLKGVDSTLKIQPAELGDSAVYLCASSPLSSTDTQYFGPGTRLTVL.

The chain carries TRBV14 and TRBJ2-7; 7 nucleotides align to TRBD1. The trim removed 4 bases at V and 6 bases at J, leaving 6 bases unmatched. Germline CDR1 SGHDN, CDR2 FVKESK. This CDR3 contains 13 residues. CDR3: CASSPGTAREQYF. The CDR3 DNA sequence: TGTGCCAGCAGCCCCGGGACAGCCCGCGAGCAGTACTTC.

J is TRBJ1-1 and V is TRBV5-8; TRBD1 is a possible D gene (6 bases). V was shortened by 2 bases and J by 0 bases, with 8 bases between the two germline ends. Germline CDR1 is SGHTS and CDR2 is YDEGEE. The CDR3 covers 14 residues. The CDR3 region has the DNA TGTGCCAGCAGCTTAGGGGGTATGAACACTGAAGCTTTCTTT. It encodes CASSLGGMNTEAFF.

The J gene is TRBJ1-2, the V gene TRBV19, with TRBD1 identical over 8 bases. J gave up 0 bases and V 0 bases, and 12 bases lay outside the gene matches. This CDR3 region has 19 residues. Germline CDR1 is LNHDA and CDR2 is SQIVND (reference sequence). CDR3 DNA sequence: TGTGCCAGTAGTATAGACCAGTCTGCAGGGGGCCGCGCTAACTATGGCTACACCTTC. Translation gives CASSIDQSAGGRANYGYTF. Full variable domain (remainder filled in from reference TRBV19 and TRBJ1-2): DGGITQSPKYLFRKEGQNVTLSCEQNLNHDAMYWYRQDPGQGLRLIYYSQIVNDFQKGDIAEGYSVSREKKESFPLTVTSAQKNPTAFYLCASSIDQSAGGRANYGYTFGSGTRLTVV.